This T cell receptor beta chain was sequenced for a study of early T cells in non-severe SARS-CoV-2 infection (dated by TCRdb to the early 2020s). About the investigation overall: TCR sequencing used bulk RNA from unsorted whole blood, so alpha and beta chains could not be paired.

The study was a case-control design nested within a healthcare worker cohort in London, UK, with weekly nasopharyngeal swab PCR tests and blood sampling. Healthcare workers were recruited during the week of the UK lockdown, between 23 and 31 March 2020, and followed weekly for up to 16 weeks. On this clonotype itself: Which antigen it targets is not known. Relative to the germline gene, one junction end is altered; a read error may explain this.

Receptors were amplified or captured by 5' RACE. Sequencing used a NextSeq 500. The TCR library protocol attached unique molecular identifiers to individual cDNA molecules to correct for sequencing error and PCR bias. Both TCR alpha and beta chains were sequenced, and tight co-correlation was observed between alpha and beta sequence abundances in each sample. The original methods were these. Decombinator V4 was used to annotate TCR sequences for V gene, J gene and CDR3. TCRs were defined as expanded if a significant change between any two time points was detected under a Poisson model with p below 0.0001. TCR abundances were normalised to the total number of TCRs sequenced per sample and expressed as counts per million. VDJdb, accessed on 1 November 2021, was searched for TCRs annotated for CMV, EBV and SARS-CoV-2, and TCRs annotated for more than one antigen were excluded. TCRdb took the public reads, trimmed them with fastp at Q25, ran MiXCR for clone calling and kept in-frame beta chains. Every distinct CDR3 protein forms one entry, paired with its most common genes and DNA. These V and J calls are TCRdb output, not the study's own analysis. The sample table shows around 39,000 distinct CDR3 sequences, and approximately 8.7% are seen once. The ten largest clones add up to approximately 13% of the sample.

Overall study outcomes, separate from this receptor: VDJdb matching was skewed toward anti-spike CD8 responses and likely underestimated virus-specific expansions, missing private and CD4 specificities.

The sequencing used whole blood, collected at baseline. This clonotype was sampled from an adult who was a healthcare worker with PCR-confirmed SARS-CoV-2 infection or an uninfected control (not recorded which).

The CDR3 protein is CVWSPGPHEQYF. The DNA sequence is TGTGTCTGGAGTCCAGGTCCCCACGAGCAGTACTTC. In this chain, TRBV30 is recombined with TRBJ2-7, with the D gene not clear enough to name. Per the germline V gene (reference sequence), GTSNPN is the CDR1 and SVGIG is the CDR2. The CDR3 covers 12 residues, taking in both the cysteine and the phenylalanine. Kept here is only the CDR3 DNA, which spans 36 bases and is read in frame from base 1.